This TCR beta chain was captured by sequencing in a study of post-analysis software for immune sequencing data. This clonotype was counted a few times. The antigen is not known. Study observations and caveats: Analysis by F measure revealed that same-batch samples clustered strongly together.

Sequencing libraries made from TCR beta cDNA carried unique molecular identifiers. There were about 0.85 to 11 million T cells, and some 500,000 cDNA molecules came from them. A single record per CDR3 protein comes from TCRdb applying MiXCR to the PCR reads. The repertoire holds about 500,000 distinct CDR3 sequences, with roughly 46% as singletons. This clonotype was obtained from a girl aged 10 to 17 with multiple sclerosis. Sequenced input: blood.

The CDR3 coding sequence is TGTGCCAGCAGTGAGACAGGCCAGTCCGGGGAGCTGTTTTTT. It specifies CASSETGQSGELFF. This chain uses TRBV6-1 with TRBJ2-2; possible D gene TRBD1, 6 bases. Germline CDR1 reads MNHNS; CDR2 reads SASEGT. The CDR3 is 14 residues long. Between the trimmed V and J ends, which lost 3 bases and 6 bases, there was a span of 11 bases.